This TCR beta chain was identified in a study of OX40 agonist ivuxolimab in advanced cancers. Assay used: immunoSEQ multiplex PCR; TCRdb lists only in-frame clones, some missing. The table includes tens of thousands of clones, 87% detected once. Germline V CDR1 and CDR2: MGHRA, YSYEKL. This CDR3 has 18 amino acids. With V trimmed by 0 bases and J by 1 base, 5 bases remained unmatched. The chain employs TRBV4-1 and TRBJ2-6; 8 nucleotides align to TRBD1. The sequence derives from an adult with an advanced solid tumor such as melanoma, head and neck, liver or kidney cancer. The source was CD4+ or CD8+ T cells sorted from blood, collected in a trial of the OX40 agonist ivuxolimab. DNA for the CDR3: TGCGCCAGCAGCCAAGAGGGGACAGGAGTTTCTGGGGCCAACGTCCTGACTTTC. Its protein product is CASSQEGTGVSGANVLTF.